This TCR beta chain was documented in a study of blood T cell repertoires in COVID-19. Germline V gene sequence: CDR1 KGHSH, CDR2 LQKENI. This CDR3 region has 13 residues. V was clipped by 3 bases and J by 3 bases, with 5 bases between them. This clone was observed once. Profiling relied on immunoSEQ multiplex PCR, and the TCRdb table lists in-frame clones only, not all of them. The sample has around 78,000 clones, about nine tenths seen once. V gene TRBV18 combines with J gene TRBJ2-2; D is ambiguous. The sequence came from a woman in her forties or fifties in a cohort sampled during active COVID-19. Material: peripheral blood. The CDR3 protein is CASSPAYTGELFF. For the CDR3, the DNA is TGTGCCAGCTCACCGGCATACACCGGGGAGCTGTTTTTT.